This TCR beta chain stems from a study of Tregs in tolerant kidney transplant recipients. Study-wide findings and caveats: Biological reproducibility was not directly addressed, but technical replication error appeared minimal.

Recipients received nonmyeloablative bone marrow transplants from related graft donors, with transient mixed chimerism. CD4+CD25+CD127- Tregs, CD4+CD25- non-Tregs, CD4 and CD8 cells were sorted. TCRdb keeps only in-frame clones here, not all; method: immunoSEQ multiplex PCR. The table includes tens of thousands of clones, around 90% detected once. The germline V gene has CDR1 GTSNPN and CDR2 SVGIG (reference sequence). J was trimmed by 3 bases and V by 6 bases; bases with no gene match: 13. CDR3 length: 15 residues. A word on this clone: Its target is unknown.

The clonotype was recovered from a human patient who received a combined kidney and bone marrow transplant. The T cells may come from the graft donor. This sequence joins TRBV30 and TRBJ2-7, with TRBD2 matching 8 bases. Here the sequenced sample was CD4+ T cells from blood (PBMCs), taken 24 months after the transplant. The CDR3 DNA is TGTGCCTGCATAGGGCTAGCGGGCACCGGCTACGAGCAGTACTTC. Translation: CACIGLAGTGYEQYF.